These 25 T cell receptor beta chains were sequenced from one sample in a study of OX40 agonist ivuxolimab in advanced cancers. Clones were sequenced by immunoSEQ multiplex PCR, and TCRdb holds only the in-frame ones, with some missing. The sample lists about 90,000 clones; approximately 89% were seen once. The sequencing here drew on CD4+ or CD8+ T cells sorted from blood, taken in a trial of the OX40 agonist ivuxolimab. The receptor set was obtained from an adult with an advanced solid tumor such as melanoma, head and neck, liver or kidney cancer.

The chain employs TRBV19 and TRBJ2-3; 7 nucleotides line up with TRBD1. Germline V gives CDR1 LNHDA, CDR2 SQIVND (reference sequence). This CDR3 has 17 amino acids. Trimming at V came to 5 bases and at J to 2 bases, leaving 13 bases not matched to a gene. DNA of the CDR3: TGTGCCAGTAGTTCCCCCCGGCGACAGGGATCCACAGATACGCAGTATTTT. Translation gives CASSSPRRQGSTDTQYF.

The sample holds one count of this clone. The chain joins TRBV5-5 to TRBJ2-6; D call uncertain. This CDR3 has 15 amino acids. Trimming stripped 0 bases from V and 0 bases from J, with 4 bases between. Germline loops: CDR1 SGHKS, CDR2 YYEKEE (reference sequence). CDR3 bases: TGTGCCAGCAGCTTGGGCCACTCTGGGGCCAACGTCCTGACTTTC. This sequence encodes CASSLGHSGANVLTF.

The chain uses TRBV6-5 and TRBJ1-1; possible D gene TRBD1, 5 bases. Trimming removed 7 bases at V and 1 base at J, with 10 bases between. Germline V CDR1 and CDR2: MNHEY, SVGAGI. This CDR3 has 13 amino acids. CDR3 DNA: TGTGCCAGCAACAGGAAGACGAACACTGAAGCTTTCTTT. It translates to CASNRKTNTEAFF.

This clone was found a few times. The chain couples TRBV5-1 to TRBJ2-1; D possibly uses TRBD1 or TRBD2 (5 bases each). Per germline, CDR1 SGHRS and CDR2 YFSETQ. The CDR3 is 18 residues long. V lost 0 bases and J lost 0, with 16 bases in between. CDR3 nucleotide sequence: TGCGCCAGCAGCTTGGGCTCCGGGACGGTTGTCTCCTACAATGAGCAGTTCTTC. It encodes CASSLGSGTVVSYNEQFF.

In this sample, this clone turned up once. The chain links TRBV9 to TRBJ2-1; 7 bases line up with TRBD1. V gave up 4 bases and J gave up 10 bases; unmatched junction bases: 5. From germline, CDR1 is SGDLS and CDR2 YYNGEE. CDR3 length: 12 residues. CDR3 loop: CASSQGDGEQFF. In DNA, the CDR3 is TGTGCCAGCAGCCAGGGGGACGGGGAGCAGTTCTTC.

This clone has a handful of counts. The genes are TRBV28 and TRBJ1-1; D ambiguous. Germline V CDR1 and CDR2: MDHEN, SYDVKM. The germline V and J ends were trimmed by 11 bases and 3 bases, with 13 bases remaining between them. The CDR3 consists of 12 residues. The CDR3 DNA reads as TGTGCCTGGTCAGACCCCTACACTGAAGCTTTCTTT. It specifies CAWSDPYTEAFF.

The gene calls are TRBV6-6 and TRBJ1-2; 7 nucleotides match TRBD1. This CDR3 spans 14 amino acids. The J segment lost 0 bases and the V segment lost 10 bases, leaving 8 bases of the junction unmatched. Germline values: CDR1 MNHNY, CDR2 SVGAGI (reference sequence). For the CDR3, the DNA is TGTGCCACCAGGCGGGGACAGACTAACTATGGCTACACCTTC. Translated, it gives CATRRGQTNYGYTF.

This chain links TRBV5-1 with TRBJ1-4, with 9 bases identical to TRBD1. The CDR3 runs 16 residues. Losses at the gene ends were 6 bases for V and 8 bases for J; bases not matched to a gene: 14. The germline V gene encodes CDR1 SGHRS and CDR2 YFSETQ. DNA of the CDR3: TGCGCCAGCACCAACTCTATTACCGGGACAGGGGAAAAACTGTTTTTT. It encodes CASTNSITGTGEKLFF.

This clone was detected a few times. J is TRBJ2-2 and V is TRBV29-1; 7 bases are a match to TRBD1. V lost 6 bases and J lost 2; bases outside the gene matches: 6. Germline V lookup: CDR1 SQVTM, CDR2 ANQGSEA. CDR3 length: 14 amino acids. DNA for the CDR3: TGCAGCGTCACGGGACAGCGAAACACCGGGGAGCTGTTTTTT. Translated: CSVTGQRNTGELFF.

This clone has only a few counts. This rearrangement joins TRBV19 to TRBJ2-1, with TRBD2 matching over 13 bases. This CDR3 has 20 amino acids. Germline V gene lookup returns CDR1 LNHDA and CDR2 SQIVND (reference sequence). V was pared by 2 bases and J by 5 bases, with 15 bases of the junction left unmatched. As DNA, the CDR3 is TGTGCCAGTAGTATAAGTCGACTAGCGGGAGGAGCCGGAGGTAACAATGAGCAGTTCTTC. This sequence encodes CASSISRLAGGAGGNNEQFF.

J is TRBJ2-2 and V is TRBV5-3, with D possibly being TRBD2 (6 bases). TRBV5-3 is treated as an ORF (open reading frame) with a function not yet certain. There are 13 residues in the CDR3. V gave up 5 bases and J gave up 6 bases, with 11 bases separating them. CDR3 in amino acids: CARRKRLAGELFF. The DNA of the CDR3 is TGTGCCAGAAGGAAGAGACTAGCCGGGGAGCTGTTTTTT.

The chain has TRBV6-1 and TRBJ2-7, with D possibly TRBD1 on 6 matching bases. The CDR3 runs to 14 residues. From germline, CDR1 is MNHNS and CDR2 SASEGT. V was cut by 0 bases and J by 2 bases, with 8 bases left in between. CDR3 nucleotide sequence: TGTGCCAGCAGTGAAGCGGGGGCAGCCTACGAGCAGTACGTC. It codes for CASSEAGAAYEQYV.

This clone showed up just a few times. The chain is built from TRBV2 and TRBJ2-7; 10 positions match TRBD2. Germline assignment: CDR1 SNHLY and CDR2 FYNNEI. The CDR3 extends over 15 amino acids. The V and J ends lost 6 bases and 7 bases, in that order; junction bases with no gene match: 12. CDR3: CASRGSGRASGEQYF. The CDR3 DNA is TGTGCCAGCAGGGGAAGCGGGAGGGCCTCCGGGGAGCAGTACTTC.

This clone was seen only once. This sequence joins TRBV11-3 and TRBJ2-1, with 7 bases lining up with TRBD2. CDR3 length equals 14 residues. CDR1 is SGHNT, CDR2 YENEEA, per germline. After removal of 0 bases from V and 14 bases from J, the junction contained 10 bases not matched to a gene. The chain's CDR3 is CASSLEPPGTNKFF. As DNA, the CDR3 is TGTGCCAGCAGCTTAGAGCCCCCGGGGACTAATAAGTTCTTC.

V is TRBV6-1 and J is TRBJ2-2; a possible D gene is TRBD2 (5 bases). CDR1 is MNHNS and CDR2 is SASEGT in the germline V gene. V lost 2 bases and J lost 5, with 9 bases in between. The CDR3 contains 14 residues. The CDR3 spells CASSEIWETGELFF. CDR3 coding DNA: TGTGCCAGCAGTGAAATCTGGGAGACCGGGGAGCTGTTTTTT.

The chain joins TRBV19 to TRBJ1-4; 7 bases map to TRBD1. The CDR3 runs to 14 residues. From germline, CDR1 is LNHDA and CDR2 SQIVND (reference sequence). Trimming at V came to 6 bases and at J to 5 bases, leaving 6 bases not matched to a gene. The CDR3 reads CASRTGDANEKLFF. CDR3 in DNA: TGTGCCAGTAGAACAGGGGACGCGAATGAAAAACTGTTTTTT.

V is TRBV15 and J is TRBJ2-7; D is possibly TRBD1 (7 bases). V shed 0 bases and J shed 5 bases, with 14 bases lying between them. CDR1 is LNHNV and CDR2 is YYDKDF in the germline V gene (reference sequence). The CDR3 has 15 amino acids. The CDR3 protein is CATSRESGGSHEQYF. CDR3 DNA: TGTGCCACCAGCAGAGAGTCAGGGGGGAGTCACGAGCAGTACTTC.

This clone was observed once. The chain employs TRBV2 and TRBJ2-1; D uncertain. Per germline, CDR1 SNHLY and CDR2 FYNNEI. Trimming removed 4 bases at V and 4 bases at J, with 2 bases between. The CDR3 sequence is 11 residues long. The CDR3 sequence: CASSGYNEQFF. DNA for the CDR3: TGTGCCAGCAGTGGGTACAATGAGCAGTTCTTC.

The sample holds one count of this clone. This rearrangement joins TRBV18 to TRBJ2-2; the match to TRBD1 covers 11 bases. V trimming: 5 bases; J trimming: 4 bases; junction bases outside the gene matches: 3. This CDR3 region has 15 residues. Germline CDR1 is KGHSH and CDR2 is LQKENI. The chain's CDR3 is CASSTGTGGTGELFF. In nucleotides, the CDR3 is TGTGCCAGCTCAACCGGGACAGGGGGCACCGGGGAGCTGTTTTTT.

The CDR3 reads CATSRSPGLAGLGDTQYF. In nucleotides, the CDR3 is TGTGCCACCAGCAGATCCCCGGGACTAGCGGGGTTGGGAGATACGCAGTATTTT. The chain joins TRBV15 to TRBJ2-3; 13 bases agree with TRBD2. The CDR3 extends over 18 amino acids. V gave up 2 bases and J gave up 5 bases; unmatched junction bases: 10. The germline CDR1 and CDR2 sequences are LNHNV and YYDKDF (reference sequence).

In DNA form, the CDR3 reads TGCGCCAGCAGCCGGGACGGACCGAACACCGGGGAGCTGTTTTTT. It yields the protein CASSRDGPNTGELFF. The genes are TRBV5-1 and TRBJ2-2; D is tentatively TRBD1 or TRBD2 (5 bases each). This CDR3 spans 15 amino acids. V was clipped by 4 bases and J by 0 bases, with 10 bases between them. Germline V gene data show CDR1 as SGHRS and CDR2 as YFSETQ.

J is TRBJ2-5 and V is TRBV5-1; the match to TRBD1 covers 10 bases. Germline trimming cut 4 bases from V and 2 bases from J; bases unmatched to any gene: 5. The CDR3 runs to 15 residues. The germline V gene has CDR1 SGHRS and CDR2 YFSETQ. The CDR3 loop is CASSRTGGRQETQYF. The CDR3, as DNA: TGCGCCAGCAGCCGGACAGGGGGAAGGCAAGAGACCCAGTACTTC. Full variable domain (remainder filled in from reference TRBV5-1 and TRBJ2-5): KAGVTQTPRYLIKTRGQQVTLSCSPISGHRSVSWYQQTPGQGLQFLFEYFSETQRNKGNFPGRFSGRQFSNSRSEMNVSTLELGDSALYLCASSRTGGRQETQYFGPGTRLLVL.

V gene TRBV27 combines with J gene TRBJ2-7; possibly TRBD2 for D (5 bases). Trimming removed 6 bases at V and 6 bases at J, with 12 bases between. The CDR3 totals 12 residues. Germline CDR1 and CDR2: MNHEY and SMNVEV (reference sequence). The CDR3 DNA sequence: TGTGCCAGCAGCACCGGAGGTGTCGAGCAGTACTTC. Translating it yields CASSTGGVEQYF.

This clone was detected a few times. The chain employs TRBV19 and TRBJ1-2; D unresolved. The V and J ends lost 9 bases and 8 bases respectively, with 13 bases between them. CDR3 size: 11 residues. Germline CDR1 and CDR2: LNHDA and SQIVND (reference sequence). The CDR3 loop is CASRSNSGYTF. CDR3 sequence (DNA): TGTGCCAGCCGGTCTAATTCCGGCTACACCTTC.

This clone was found once. The CDR3 loop is CASSSFERPYNEQFF. The CDR3 region has the DNA TGTGCCAGCAGCTCCTTCGAGCGCCCCTACAATGAGCAGTTCTTC. V usage is TRBV11-3 and J usage is TRBJ2-1; D gene unclear. V lost 4 bases and J lost 2, with 12 bases in between. CDR1 is SGHNT and CDR2 is YENEEA in the germline V gene. The CDR3 is made up of 15 amino acids.